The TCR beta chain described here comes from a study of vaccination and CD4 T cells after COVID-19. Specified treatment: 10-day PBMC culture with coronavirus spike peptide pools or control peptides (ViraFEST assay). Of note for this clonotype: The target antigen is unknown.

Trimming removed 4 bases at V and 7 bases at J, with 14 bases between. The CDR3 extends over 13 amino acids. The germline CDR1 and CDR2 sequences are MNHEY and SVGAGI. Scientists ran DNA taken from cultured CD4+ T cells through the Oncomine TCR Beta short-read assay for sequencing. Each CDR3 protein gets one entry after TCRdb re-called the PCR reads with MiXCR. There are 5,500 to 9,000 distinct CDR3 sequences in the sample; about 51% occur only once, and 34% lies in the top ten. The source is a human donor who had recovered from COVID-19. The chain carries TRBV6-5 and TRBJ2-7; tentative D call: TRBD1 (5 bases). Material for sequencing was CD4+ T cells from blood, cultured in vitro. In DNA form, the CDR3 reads TGTGCCAGCAGTTTTCAGGGTGCTCGGGAGCAGTACTTC. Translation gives CASSFQGAREQYF.